Detailed here is one T cell receptor beta chain. The same CDR3 can be traced to other DNA sequences in this sample. These data originate in a study of blood T cell repertoires in COVID-19. Sequencing used immunoSEQ multiplex PCR; TCRdb keeps in-frame clones, though not all of them. This sample has 150,000 to 200,000 clones; under 90% occur once, and the top ten carry approximately 12%. V was clipped by 0 bases and J by 7 bases; unmatched bases: 2. This CDR3 is built from 15 residues. Germline V gives CDR1 SGHNT, CDR2 YYREEE (reference sequence). Material for sequencing was PBMCs or T cells enriched from blood (not recorded which). The rearrangement links TRBV5-4 to TRBJ2-3; TRBD2 aligns across 13 bases. This TCR was recovered from a man aged 50-60 years who had recovered from COVID-19. CDR3 DNA sequence: TGTGCCAGCAGCTTGGAACTAGCGGGGGGGCATACGCAGTATTTT. Its translation is CASSLELAGGHTQYF.